This is a list of T cell receptor beta chains from one sample in a study of early T cells in non-severe SARS-CoV-2 infection. TCRdb analysed the 5' RACE reads with MiXCR anew, one entry per CDR3 protein. Among some 45,000 distinct CDR3 sequences, 5% to 6.5% were seen once, and the ten largest hold about 8%. The sample consisted of whole blood, taken at baseline. These receptors came from an adult who was a healthcare worker with PCR-confirmed SARS-CoV-2 infection or an uninfected control (not recorded which). The CDR3 runs from the conserved cysteine through the conserved F or W. The D gene is left open where the match is weak. Clone sizes are given selectively: once, few, many, or a class where the clone is expanded.

CDR3nt,CDR3aa,abundance,d_gene,j_gene,v_gene
TGTGCCAGCAGCCCAGTCACAGATACGCAGTATTTT,CASSPVTDTQYF,.,.,TRBJ2-3,TRBV7-2
TGCGCCAGCAGCTTGGTCAGCGGGGGCGAGGAGACCCAGTACTTC,CASSLVSGGEETQYF,many,TRBD2,TRBJ2-5,TRBV5-1
TGTGCCAGCACCACGCTGGGGGGGGGAAATGAGCAGTTCTTC,CASTTLGGGNEQFF,.,TRBD2,TRBJ2-1,TRBV5-4
TGTGCCAGCAGCTTAGCAAAACTGGCGCAGTACTTC,CASSLAKLAQYF,few,.,TRBJ2-5,TRBV7-2
TGCGCCAGCCGGGGCAGGGGGAGAGAGCAGTACTTC,CASRGRGREQYF,few,TRBD1,TRBJ2-7,TRBV10-1
TGTGCCAGCAGTGAAGAGGGCGGGACAGGGCTAACACCCCTCCACTTT,CASSEEGGTGLTPLHF,many,TRBD1,TRBJ1-6,TRBV6-1
TGTGCCTGGCGCCCAGGACTAGCGATTGGAGATACGCAGTATTTT,CAWRPGLAIGDTQYF,few,TRBD2,TRBJ2-3,TRBV30
TGTGCCAGCAGCTCCCGGGGGGGGGATACGCAGTATTTT,CASSSRGGDTQYF,.,TRBD2,TRBJ2-3,TRBV6-6
TGTGCCAGTAGTATCCCTTCCGGCTCACACAGTCCAGTGGGATATCAGCCCCAGCATTTT,CASSIPSGSHSPVGYQPQHF,many,.,TRBJ1-5,TRBV19
TGCGCCAGCAGCCAACAGGGGGAAGATACGCAGTATTTT,CASSQQGEDTQYF,many,TRBD1,TRBJ2-3,TRBV5-1
TGTGCCAGCAGTTTAGGGACAGGGGGCTGGGGTCAGCCCCAGCATTTT,CASSLGTGGWGQPQHF,few,TRBD1,TRBJ1-5,TRBV28
TGTGCCAGCAGGAGGGGGAACACCGGGGAGCTGTTTTTT,CASRRGNTGELFF,few,.,TRBJ2-2,TRBV6-5
TGTGCCAGCAGTTACGGGCAGGACAATCAGCCCCAGCATTTT,CASSYGQDNQPQHF,few,.,TRBJ1-5,TRBV6-6
TGTGCCAGCAGCGTAGTGTCATCGGGGAGGAGTTACAATGAGCAGTTCTTC,CASSVVSSGRSYNEQFF,many,.,TRBJ2-1,TRBV9
TGTGCCAGTACACAGGGCAATGAGCAGTTCTTC,CASTQGNEQFF,few,.,TRBJ2-1,TRBV6-5
TGTGCCAGCAGCTACCGGACAGATGAAGCTTTCTTT,CASSYRTDEAFF,.,.,TRBJ1-1,TRBV5-5
TGTGCCAGCAGGGTTTGGTTGACCGGGGAGCTGTTTTTT,CASRVWLTGELFF,many,.,TRBJ2-2,TRBV2
TGCGCCAGCAGTGAGGCAGGGAGGGGCGGGGAGCTGTTTTTT,CASSEAGRGGELFF,few,TRBD2,TRBJ2-2,TRBV10-1